This TCR beta chain is from a study of cytomegalovirus exposure and HLA in healthy donors (TCRdb year 2017). For context, the study as a whole: In an earlier analysis of some 610 of the donors, under 300 Gb of sequence data and about 110 million unique TCR beta sequences from about 179 million T cells were reported. Alongside the repertoire data, information on donor age, sex, ethnicity and CMV serostatus was compiled. Typing coverage differed by locus: A, B, C, DRB1 and DQB1 were typed in roughly 620-630 donors, DQA1 in about 510, DPA1 in approximately 600, and DPB1 in 400 to 490. Among the approximately 400 genotyped donors, approximately 81% belonged to the genetic ancestry cluster associated with self-reported Caucasian donors. To predict cytomegalovirus infection status, the study brought together high-throughput TCR immunosequencing, statistical association of individual TCRs with disease status, and machine learning. An earlier analysis of around 540 of the donors applied high-throughput TCR beta sequencing to assess whether each TCR beta V gene segment acted as functional or pseudogenic. A later analysis re-analyzed previously published TCR beta repertoires from 550 to 700 donors and added high-resolution HLA genotyping to study TCR occurrence patterns. The study aimed to test whether signatures of past pathogen exposure could be identified by cataloging public T cell receptors. Roughly 300 gigabases of sequencing data and around 90 million unique TCR sequences made up an early release that covered fewer than 650 HLA-typed donors. Every repertoire in the discovery cohort had been generated on one and the same sequencing platform. In the later analysis, no new phenotypic data were used to find candidate immune exposures; instead, reliance was placed on TCR beta sequences and their occurrence across donors. Among a few hundred genotyped donors of the cohort, an average of around 240,000 unique TCR beta nucleotide sequences were sequenced per donor, around a sixth of them non-productive. HLA typing covered class I and class II loci at four-digit resolution. Because of strong linkage in the cohort, roughly five DR-DQ haplotypes were treated as single units for association and clustering. In addition to the first cohort of 666 subjects, a separate validation cohort of some 120 different subjects was used. Using immunosequencing, the study profiled T cell repertoires from about 620 subjects and related those repertoires to cytomegalovirus serostatus. A later genetic analysis used genome-wide SNP genotypes for about 60% of the roughly 700 donors, treating that subset as a discovery cohort.

Library creation used the immunoSEQ multiplex PCR assay. For the multiplex PCR, a mixture combining 60 forward primers for TCR Vbeta segments and 13 reverse primers for TCR Jbeta segments was used. Amplification of the CDR3 region of rearranged TCR beta genes was performed with a multiplex PCR assay on genomic DNA. The amplified TCR beta libraries were sequenced on the Illumina HiSeq System as 87-base-pair reads. The authors' analysis ran thus. A later analysis tallied tens of millions of unique TCR beta chains across the 650 to 750 repertoires, and some 10 million of those chains were shared by two or more donors. To remove PCR and sequencing errors, raw reads were error-corrected and collapsed into unique sequences using a nearest-neighbor algorithm that merged closely related sequences. To assign V, D and J gene segments, CDR3 sequences were aligned to IMGT reference sequences. Each retained sequence needed at least a six-nucleotide match to both a V gene segment and a J gene segment. A rearrangement was called productive if the CDR3 had no stop codons and remained in frame with V and J, and every other rearrangement was called non-productive. Following IMGT convention, CDR3 was defined as the stretch from the second conserved V-encoded cysteine to the conserved J-encoded phenylalanine. In an earlier analysis of 550 to 650 of the donors, sequences lacking an unambiguous match to a single V gene segment were excluded. An earlier analysis of under 750 of the donors called V segments functional above 56.7% productive rearrangements and segregating when the between-donor standard deviation exceeded 5%. A statistical classification framework was developed to diagnose cytomegalovirus status using the catalog of TCR beta chain sequences. V and J gene assignment, in a later analysis, came from comparing TCR nucleotide sequences with IMGT/GENE-DB human TR gene sequences. The TCRdist pipeline was used in a later analysis to assign CDR3 sequences and most-parsimonious VDJ recombination scenarios. In a later analysis, each TCR beta chain was defined by its CDR3 amino acid sequence together with its V-gene family, and reads without a unique V-gene family were excluded. A later analysis removed roughly 590 highly shared, low-generation-probability nucleotide sequences to deal with suspected cross-contamination and a sequencing artifact. In a later analysis, a clonal expansion index for each public chain was calculated from normalized within-repertoire ranks of inferred template counts. In a later analysis, generation probabilities were computed using a VDJ recombination model fitted to out-of-frame rearrangements, and the results were checked against IGoR. Hypergeometric tests were used in a later analysis to score TCR-TCR, TCR-HLA and TCR-CMV co-occurrence, with a repertoire-size bias correction applied to the TCR pairs. A later analysis estimated false discovery rates by permuting HLA or CMV assignments 20 times. In a later analysis, co-occurring TCRs were grouped using DBSCAN, with TCRdist sequence similarity added in when clustering inside HLA-allele-positive subsets. Repertoires with fewer than 30,000 or more than 120,000 public chains were left out of co-occurrence clustering, as were roughly five repertoires with anomalous nucleotide sharing. This is the immuneACCESS table as TCRdb keeps it, with only in-frame sequences that have V and J called. A part of the clones is gone; compared with another copy, unresolved V genes explain less than half, and the rest is unexplained. That table supplies the V and J calls and clone size; D and trimming were determined from the DNA. The sample profile shows over 150,000 clones; roughly four fifths of them were found once. Together, the top ten hold over 1.3% of the sample.

Overall study outcomes, separate from this receptor: The earlier analysis of around 600 of the donors excluded approximately 15 rarely observed V segments, including chromosome 9 orphons, because counts were too low. When HLA alleles, especially DR and DQ, strongly co-occurred, attributing TCR associations to individual alleles was difficult. A later analysis found that most CMV-associated TCR beta chains appeared HLA-restricted, with HLA associations seemingly driven largely by CMV exposure. In a later analysis, HLA-associated TCR beta chains showed more clonal expansion and lower generation probabilities than non-associated chains that were equally common. Most TCR sequences were observed very rarely across donors, whereas some public TCRs were present in many individuals. According to a later genetic analysis, donors in an Asian-associated ancestry cluster had fewer N-insertions in productive TCRs than the roughly 660-donor mean. In this cohort, only TCR beta chains were sequenced, and detectable features were limited by the absence of alpha or paired-chain data. Linkage disequilibrium might explain the correlated functional status among segregating V segments, but an unknown experimental factor could not be ruled out. The 87-base-pair reads could not distinguish some IMGT-functional V segments, including TRBV6-2 and TRBV6-3, so those segments were excluded. In a later analysis, several top co-occurrence clusters were reported to appear linked to parvovirus B19, influenza, CMV and Epstein-Barr virus. CMV serostatus was the only immune exposure information available for the cohort. A further reported finding was that TCR beta sequences accurately predicted the HLA-A and HLA-B alleles for most subjects in the first cohort. HLA typing was unavailable for some donors at each locus, so association tests used only the typed subset. A few of the identified cytomegalovirus-associated TCR beta chains were confirmed in vitro to be specific for cytomegalovirus antigens. The classifier was reported to diagnose cytomegalovirus status with high specificity and sensitivity in both the original and validation cohorts. According to a later analysis, TCR association rates differed among HLA loci, with DRB1 alleles showing the most associated TCRs and HLA-C alleles showing the fewest. An association between a missense DCLRE1C variant and V-gene and J-gene trimming of TCR beta chains was found in a later genetic analysis and replicated in an independent cohort. Roughly uniform sequencing depth across donors was assumed in presence/absence analyses, although this assumption may not hold. Specific HLA alleles were associated with 15,000 to 20,000 TCR beta sequences at a false discovery rate of 0.05 in a later analysis. It was suggested by the authors that the approach could potentially be generalized to other disease states and immunological phenotypes. An earlier analysis of some 560 of the donors showed that most TCR beta V segments appeared in productive rearrangements either about 87% or about 30% of the time, which broadly matched IMGT annotations. In the study, approximately 160 TCR beta chains were listed as associated with cytomegalovirus. A group of highly shared sequence variants was considered likely to be a technical artifact of the sequencing pipeline.

The cohort comprised 670 or so healthy bone marrow donors. All cohort members were sampled while nominally healthy, although unrecorded immune exposures were likely present. The donor tested CMV seronegative and was one of the 352 seronegative cohort members. A peripheral blood sample was provided by each donor, and peripheral blood mononuclear cells were used for TCR beta sequencing. Genomic DNA extraction from the blood cell samples was performed with the Qiagen DNeasy Blood Extraction Kit. This clone was seen a few times. Its antigen remains undetermined. Nothing much larger sits one base from this clone, and base qualities are not available. The cysteine opens and the phenylalanine closes a CDR3 of 15 amino acids. Just CDR3 DNA is preserved here, 45 bases in frame from base 1. The germline V gene encodes CDR1 LNHDA and CDR2 SQIVND (reference sequence). V drops 5 bases and J drops 0 bases, leaving 13 bases in between.

Sequenced sample: PBMCs. The sequence derives from a man between 18 and 35 years old in good health and CMV-seronegative. The sequence is built from TRBV19 and TRBJ1-2; the D segment could be TRBD1, given 5 matching bases. The nucleotide sequence reads TGTGCCAGTAGTCTCGGGGGAGCAGCTAACTATGGCTACACCTTC. It specifies CASSLGGAANYGYTF.